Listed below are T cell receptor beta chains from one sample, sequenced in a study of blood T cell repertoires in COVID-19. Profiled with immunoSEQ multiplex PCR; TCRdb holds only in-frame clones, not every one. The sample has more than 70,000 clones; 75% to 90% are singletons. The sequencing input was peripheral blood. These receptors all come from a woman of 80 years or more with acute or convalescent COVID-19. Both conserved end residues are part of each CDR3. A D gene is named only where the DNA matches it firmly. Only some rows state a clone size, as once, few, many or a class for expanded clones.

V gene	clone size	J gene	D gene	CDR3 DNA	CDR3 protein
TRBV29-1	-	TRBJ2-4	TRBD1	TGCAGCGCCAGGACAGGGAAAAACATTCAGTACTTT	CSARTGKNIQYF
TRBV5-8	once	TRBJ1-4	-	TGTGCCAGCAGCTTGGTGGCAGGTGTCCCGGGAGGAGAAAAACTGTTTTTT	CASSLVAGVPGGEKLFF
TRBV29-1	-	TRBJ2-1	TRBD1	TGCAGCGTCGCTCGGACAGGCAATGAGCAGTTCTTC	CSVARTGNEQFF
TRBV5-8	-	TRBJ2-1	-	TGTGCCAGCAGCTTCAGAGGGCTAGGTGAGCAGTTCTTC	CASSFRGLGEQFF
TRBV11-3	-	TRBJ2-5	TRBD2	TGTGCCAGCAGCTTAGGGGGACTAGGGTGGGAGACCCAGTACTTC	CASSLGGLGWETQYF
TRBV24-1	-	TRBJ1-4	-	TGTGCCACCAGGTCGATTTATTACAGGAGTAATGAAAAACTGTTTTTT	CATRSIYYRSNEKLFF
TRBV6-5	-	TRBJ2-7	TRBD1	TGTGCCAGCAGTTTCGGACAGGGGGGCTACGAGCAGTACTTC	CASSFGQGGYEQYF
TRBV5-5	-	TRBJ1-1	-	TGTGCCAGCAGCCTAACAGGGAACACTGAAGCTTTCTTT	CASSLTGNTEAFF
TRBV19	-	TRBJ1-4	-	TGTGCCAGTAATGCGGGACGGCAAACAACTAATGAAAAACTGTTTTTT	CASNAGRQTTNEKLFF
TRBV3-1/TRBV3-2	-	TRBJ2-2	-	TGTGCCAGCAGCCAAGTTGTGGGGCCCGGGGAGCTGTTTTTT	CASSQVVGPGELFF
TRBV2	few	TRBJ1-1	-	TGTGCCAGCAGTGAAGAGGGGTGGACTGAAGCTTTCTTT	CASSEEGWTEAFF
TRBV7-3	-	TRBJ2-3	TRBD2	TGTGCCAGCAGCTTGGCGGGGGTCGCAGATACGCAGTATTTT	CASSLAGVADTQYF
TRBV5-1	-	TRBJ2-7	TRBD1	TGCGCCAGCAGCCCGGGGACAGGGGGCCTCGAGCAGTACTTC	CASSPGTGGLEQYF
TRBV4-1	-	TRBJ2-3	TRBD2	TGCGCCAGCAGCCAAGGCCCTAGCGGGGGCACAGATACGCAGTATTTT	CASSQGPSGGTDTQYF
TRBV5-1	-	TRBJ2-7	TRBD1	TGCGCCAGCAGCTTGAGAGGGACAGGGGCGTCCTACGAGCAGTACTTC	CASSLRGTGASYEQYF
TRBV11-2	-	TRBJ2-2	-	TGTGCCAGCAGCTTAGTCCGTACGGTCACCGGGGAGCTGTTTTTT	CASSLVRTVTGELFF
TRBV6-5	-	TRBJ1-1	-	TGTGCCAGCAGTCCAGGGTACACTGAAGCTTTCTTT	CASSPGYTEAFF
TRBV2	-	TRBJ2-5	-	TGTGCCAGCCAACCTCGAGGCAGTCCTGCGGAGACCCAGTACTTC	CASQPRGSPAETQYF
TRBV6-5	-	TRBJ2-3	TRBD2	TGTGCCAGCAGTTACGCTGCGGGGGTAACAGATACGCAGTATTTT	CASSYAAGVTDTQYF
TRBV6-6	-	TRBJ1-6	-	TGTGCCAGCGGACGGACAGCGTATAATTCACCCCTCCACTTT	CASGRTAYNSPLHF
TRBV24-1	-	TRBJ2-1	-	TGTGCCACCACTCCCTCCGGACGCGGGGGCCACAATGAGCAGTTCTTC	CATTPSGRGGHNEQFF
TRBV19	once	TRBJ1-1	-	TGTGCCTCTACGGCGGGTGTGAACACTGAAGCTTTCTTT	CASTAGVNTEAFF
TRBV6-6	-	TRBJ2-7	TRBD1	TGTGCCAGCAGAACCGGGACAGGAGGATACGAGCAGTACTTC	CASRTGTGGYEQYF
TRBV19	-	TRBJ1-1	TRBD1	TGTGCCAGTAGTCTCGATCCCGGGACAGGCTTGAACACTGAAGCTTTCTTT	CASSLDPGTGLNTEAFF
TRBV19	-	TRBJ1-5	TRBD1	TGTGCCAGTAGTACACCCCTAGGGGGCCTGGGCAATCAGCCCCAGCATTTT	CASSTPLGGLGNQPQHF
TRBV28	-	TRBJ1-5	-	TGTGCCAGCAGGATGGGGGGGGACGGGCAGCCCCAGCATTTT	CASRMGGDGQPQHF
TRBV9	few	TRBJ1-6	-	TGTGCCAGCAGCGCCACAGGGAATTCACCCCTCCACTTT	CASSATGNSPLHF
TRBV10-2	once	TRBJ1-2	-	TGCGCCAGCAGTCCGGGGGGCGGTGGCTACACCTTC	CASSPGGGGYTF